This T cell receptor (beta chain) was retrieved from a study of OX40 agonist ivuxolimab in advanced cancers. The data were produced by immunoSEQ multiplex PCR, yet TCRdb's version contains in-frame clones alone and is incomplete. The repertoire holds approximately 82,000 clones, with roughly 92% as singletons. Trimming removed 4 bases from V and 2 bases from J; junction bases left unmatched: 7. CDR1 is SGHDT, CDR2 YYEEEE, per germline. The CDR3 sequence is 15 residues long. The receptor's source is an adult with an advanced solid tumor such as melanoma, head and neck, liver or kidney cancer. The V gene is TRBV5-6, the J gene TRBJ2-7; 9 bases map to TRBD1. This specimen was CD4+ or CD8+ T cells sorted from blood, taken in a trial of the OX40 agonist ivuxolimab. CDR3 DNA: TGTGCCAGCAGCCCTGGGACAGGGTTACCCTACGAGCAGTACTTC. Translated, it gives CASSPGTGLPYEQYF.